This T cell receptor (beta chain) is drawn from a study of molecular identifiers for immune sequencing clone quantification. Study background: Replicate runs used RNA from roughly 20,000 or 100,000 naive CD8 cells, which was split five ways into aliquots, and four of those aliquots were then sequenced. Study-wide findings and caveats: Around 940,000 naive cells reportedly did not prevent detection of spiked Jurkat TCR RNA from one cell. Clonotypes topping 20 RNA copies carried over 98% of effector molecules but under 1% of naive ones.

The CDR3 runs to 13 residues. Germline loops: CDR1 MGHDK, CDR2 SYGVNS. TCRdb reprocessed the PCR reads with MiXCR, giving one entry per CDR3 protein. Of about 510,000 distinct CDR3 sequences in the sample, 25% were seen once. Libraries for naive CD8 T cells, which were made from about 20,000 to 1,000,000 sorted cells, drew on 10%, 30% or 50% of the RNA. In the case of this clonotype: The target antigen is unknown. A junction end diverges from the germline sequence, so it may reflect a read error.

This sequence was found in a human donor in good health. Some libraries in this study had Jurkat cell RNA spiked in. This sequence joins TRBV25-1 and TRBJ1-1; D unresolved. What was sequenced was naive CD8+ T cells from blood, with Jurkat cell RNA spiked in. The subset here: FACS-sorted CD8+CD4-CCR7+CD45RA+ naive T cells. The CDR3 sequence is CARSVDKNTEAFF. The CDR3 region has the DNA TGTGCCCGCAGTGTAGACAAGAACACTGAAGCTTTCTTT.